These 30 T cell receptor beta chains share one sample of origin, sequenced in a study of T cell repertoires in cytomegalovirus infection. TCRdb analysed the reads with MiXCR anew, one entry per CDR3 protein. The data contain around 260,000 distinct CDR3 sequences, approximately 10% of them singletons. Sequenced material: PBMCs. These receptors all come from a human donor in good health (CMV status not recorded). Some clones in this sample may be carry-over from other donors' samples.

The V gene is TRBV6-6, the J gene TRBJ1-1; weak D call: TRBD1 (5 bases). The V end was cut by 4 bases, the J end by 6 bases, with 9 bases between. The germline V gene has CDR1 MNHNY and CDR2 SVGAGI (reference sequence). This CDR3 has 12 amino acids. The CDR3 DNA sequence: TGTGCCAGCAGTTCCCTGACAGCTGAAGCTTTCTTT. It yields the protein CASSSLTAEAFF.

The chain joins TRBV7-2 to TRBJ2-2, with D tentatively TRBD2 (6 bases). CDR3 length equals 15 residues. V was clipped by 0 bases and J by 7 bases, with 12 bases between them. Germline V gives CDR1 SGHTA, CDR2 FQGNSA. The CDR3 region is CASSLAGTLSGELFF. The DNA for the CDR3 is TGTGCCAGCAGCTTAGCGGGGACTCTGAGCGGGGAGCTGTTTTTT.

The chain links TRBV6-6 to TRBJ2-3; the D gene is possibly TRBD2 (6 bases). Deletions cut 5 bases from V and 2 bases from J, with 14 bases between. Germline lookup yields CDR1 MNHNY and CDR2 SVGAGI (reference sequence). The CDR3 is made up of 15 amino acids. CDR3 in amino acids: CASSKPEGNTDTQYF. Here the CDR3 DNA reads TGTGCCAGCAGTAAGCCGGAGGGAAACACAGATACGCAGTATTTT.

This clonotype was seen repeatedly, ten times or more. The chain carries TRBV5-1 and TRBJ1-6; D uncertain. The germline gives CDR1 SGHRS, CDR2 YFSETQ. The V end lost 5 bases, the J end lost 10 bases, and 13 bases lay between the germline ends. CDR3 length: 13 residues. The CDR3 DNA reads TGCGCCAGCAGGGACTCAAATGAGTCACCCCTCCACTTT. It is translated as CASRDSNESPLHF.

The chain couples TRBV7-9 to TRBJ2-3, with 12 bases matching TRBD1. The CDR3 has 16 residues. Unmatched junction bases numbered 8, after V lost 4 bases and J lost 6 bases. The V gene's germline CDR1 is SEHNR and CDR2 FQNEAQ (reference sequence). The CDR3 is CASSSGQGASPDTQYF. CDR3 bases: TGTGCCAGCAGCTCGGGACAGGGGGCCAGCCCGGATACGCAGTATTTT.

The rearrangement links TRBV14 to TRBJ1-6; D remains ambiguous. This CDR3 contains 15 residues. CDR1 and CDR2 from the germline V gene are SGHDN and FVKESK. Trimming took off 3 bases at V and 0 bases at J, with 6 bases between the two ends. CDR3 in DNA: TGTGCCAGCAGCCACTCGGACTCCTATAATTCACCCCTCCACTTT. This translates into CASSHSDSYNSPLHF.

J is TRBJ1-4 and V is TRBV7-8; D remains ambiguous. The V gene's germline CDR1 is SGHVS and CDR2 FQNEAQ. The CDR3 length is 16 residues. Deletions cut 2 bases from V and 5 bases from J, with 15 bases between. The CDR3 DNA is TGTGCCAGCAGCTTATCCGGGCCCGACCCGAATGAAAAACTGTTTTTT. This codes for CASSLSGPDPNEKLFF.

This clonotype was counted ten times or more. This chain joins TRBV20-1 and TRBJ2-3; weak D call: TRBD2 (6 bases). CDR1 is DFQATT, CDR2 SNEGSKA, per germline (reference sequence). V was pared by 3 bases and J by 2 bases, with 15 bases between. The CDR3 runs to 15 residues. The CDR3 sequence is CSASPGLTPTDTQYF. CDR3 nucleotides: TGCAGTGCTAGCCCCGGACTAACTCCCACAGATACGCAGTATTTT.

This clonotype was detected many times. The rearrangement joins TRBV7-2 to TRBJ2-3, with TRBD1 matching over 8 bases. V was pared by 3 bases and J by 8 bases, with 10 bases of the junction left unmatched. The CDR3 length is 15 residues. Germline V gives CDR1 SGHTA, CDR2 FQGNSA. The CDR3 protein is CASSFARTGWATQYF. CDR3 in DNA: TGTGCCAGCAGCTTCGCCAGGACAGGGTGGGCTACGCAGTATTTT.

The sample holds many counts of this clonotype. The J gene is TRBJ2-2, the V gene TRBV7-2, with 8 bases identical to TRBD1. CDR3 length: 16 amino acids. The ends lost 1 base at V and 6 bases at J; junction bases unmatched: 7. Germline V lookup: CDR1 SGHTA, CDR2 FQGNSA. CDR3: CASSLVFGQGPGELFF. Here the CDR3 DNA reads TGTGCCAGCAGCTTAGTTTTCGGACAGGGACCCGGGGAGCTGTTTTTT.

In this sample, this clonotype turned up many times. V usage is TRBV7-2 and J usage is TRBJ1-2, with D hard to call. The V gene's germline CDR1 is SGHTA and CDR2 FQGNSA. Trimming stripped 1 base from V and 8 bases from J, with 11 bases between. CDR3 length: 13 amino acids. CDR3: CASSLEESSGYTF. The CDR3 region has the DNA TGTGCCAGCAGCTTAGAAGAATCGAGCGGCTACACCTTC. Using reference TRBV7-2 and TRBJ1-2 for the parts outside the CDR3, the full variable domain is GAGVSQSPSNKVTEKGKDVELRCDPISGHTALYWYRQSLGQGLEFLIYFQGNSAPDKSGLPSDRFSAERTGGSVSTLTIQRTQQEDSAVYLCASSLEESSGYTFGSGTRLTVV.

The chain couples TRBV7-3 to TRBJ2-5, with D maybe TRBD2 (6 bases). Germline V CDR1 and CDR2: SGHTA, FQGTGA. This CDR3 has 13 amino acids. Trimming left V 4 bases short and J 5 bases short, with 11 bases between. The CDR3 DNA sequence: TGTGCCAGCAGCTCAGGGACTGTGGAGACCCAGTACTTC. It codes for CASSSGTVETQYF. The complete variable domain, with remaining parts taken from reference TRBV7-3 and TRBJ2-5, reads GAGVSQTPSNKVTEKGKYVELRCDPISGHTALYWYRQSLGQGPEFLIYFQGTGAADDSGLPNDRFFAVRPEGSVSTLKIQRTERGDSAVYLCASSSGTVETQYFGPGTRLLVL.

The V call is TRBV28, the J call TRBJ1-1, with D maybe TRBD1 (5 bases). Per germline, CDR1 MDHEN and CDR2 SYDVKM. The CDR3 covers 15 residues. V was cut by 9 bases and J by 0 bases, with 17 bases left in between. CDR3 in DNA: TGTGCCAGTTGGGAGAGAGGGGCGGTGAACACTGAAGCTTTCTTT. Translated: CASWERGAVNTEAFF.

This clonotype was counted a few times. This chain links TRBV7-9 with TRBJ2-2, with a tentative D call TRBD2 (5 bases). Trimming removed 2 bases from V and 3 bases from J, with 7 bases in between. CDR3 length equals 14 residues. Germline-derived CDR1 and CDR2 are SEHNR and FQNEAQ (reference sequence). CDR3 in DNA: TGTGCCAGCAGCTTAAGCGGCTACACCGGGGAGCTGTTTTTT. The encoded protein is CASSLSGYTGELFF.

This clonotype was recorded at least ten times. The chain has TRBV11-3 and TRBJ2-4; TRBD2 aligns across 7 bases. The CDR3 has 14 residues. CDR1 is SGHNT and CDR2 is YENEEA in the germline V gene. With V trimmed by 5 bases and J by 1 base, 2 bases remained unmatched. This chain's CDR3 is CASSPGGAKNIQYF. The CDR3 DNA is TGTGCCAGCAGCCCCGGGGGGGCCAAAAACATTCAGTACTTC.

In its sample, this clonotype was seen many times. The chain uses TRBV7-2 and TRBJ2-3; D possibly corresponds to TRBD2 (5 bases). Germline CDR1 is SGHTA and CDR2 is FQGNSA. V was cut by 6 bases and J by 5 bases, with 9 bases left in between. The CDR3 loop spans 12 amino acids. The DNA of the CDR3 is TGTGCCAGCAGTCCAACTAGAGATACGCAGTATTTT. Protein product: CASSPTRDTQYF.

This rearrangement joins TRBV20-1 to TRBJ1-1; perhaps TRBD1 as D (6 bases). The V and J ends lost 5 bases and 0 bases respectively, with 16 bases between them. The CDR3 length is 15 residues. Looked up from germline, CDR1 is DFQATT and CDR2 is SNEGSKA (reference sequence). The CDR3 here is CSARLQGLVNTEAFF. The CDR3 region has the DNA TGCAGTGCTCGTCTACAGGGACTCGTGAACACTGAAGCTTTCTTT.

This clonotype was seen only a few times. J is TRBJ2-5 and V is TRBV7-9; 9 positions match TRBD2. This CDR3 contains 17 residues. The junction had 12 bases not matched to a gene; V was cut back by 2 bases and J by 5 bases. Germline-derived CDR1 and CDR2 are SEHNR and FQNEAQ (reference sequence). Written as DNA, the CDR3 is TGTGCCAGCAGCTTAATCCTAGCGGGAACCAGTGTGGAGACCCAGTACTTC. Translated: CASSLILAGTSVETQYF.

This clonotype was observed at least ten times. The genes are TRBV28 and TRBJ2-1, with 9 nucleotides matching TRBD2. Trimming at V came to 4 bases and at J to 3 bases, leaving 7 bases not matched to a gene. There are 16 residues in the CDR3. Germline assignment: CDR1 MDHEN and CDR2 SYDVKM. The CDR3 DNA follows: TGTGCCAGCAGTTCCCTAGGAGCGGGAGGCTACAATGAGCAGTTCTTC. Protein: CASSSLGAGGYNEQFF.

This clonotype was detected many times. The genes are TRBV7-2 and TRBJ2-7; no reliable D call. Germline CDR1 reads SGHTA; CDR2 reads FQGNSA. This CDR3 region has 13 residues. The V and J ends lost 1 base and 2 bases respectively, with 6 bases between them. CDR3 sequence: CASSLGATYEQYF. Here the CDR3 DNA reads TGTGCCAGCAGCTTAGGGGCCACCTACGAGCAGTACTTC.

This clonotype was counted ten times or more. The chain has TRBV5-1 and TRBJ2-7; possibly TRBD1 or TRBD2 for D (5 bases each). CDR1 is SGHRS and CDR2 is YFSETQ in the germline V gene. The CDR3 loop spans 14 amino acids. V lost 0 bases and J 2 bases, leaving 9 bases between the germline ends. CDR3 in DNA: TGCGCCAGCAGCTTGGGGGACCTCACCTACGAGCAGTACTTC. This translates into CASSLGDLTYEQYF.

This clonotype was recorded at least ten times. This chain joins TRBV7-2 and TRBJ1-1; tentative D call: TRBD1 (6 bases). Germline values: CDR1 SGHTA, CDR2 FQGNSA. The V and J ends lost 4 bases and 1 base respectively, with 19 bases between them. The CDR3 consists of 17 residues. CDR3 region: CASSSPGAGKRNTEAFF. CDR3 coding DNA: TGTGCCAGCAGCTCCCCGGGGGCAGGGAAAAGGAACACTGAAGCTTTCTTT.

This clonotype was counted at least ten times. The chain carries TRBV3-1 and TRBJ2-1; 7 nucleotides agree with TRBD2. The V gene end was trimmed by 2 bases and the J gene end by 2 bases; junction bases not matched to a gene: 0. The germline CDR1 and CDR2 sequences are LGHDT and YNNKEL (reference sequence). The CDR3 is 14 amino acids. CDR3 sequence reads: CASSQSGTYNEQFF. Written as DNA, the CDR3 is TGTGCCAGCAGCCAAAGCGGGACCTACAATGAGCAGTTCTTC.

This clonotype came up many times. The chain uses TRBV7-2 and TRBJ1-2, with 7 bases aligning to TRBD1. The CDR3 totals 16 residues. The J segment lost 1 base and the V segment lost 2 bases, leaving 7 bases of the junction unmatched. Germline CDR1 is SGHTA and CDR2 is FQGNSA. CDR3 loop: CASSLRTGAFNYGYTF. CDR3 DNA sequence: TGTGCCAGCAGCTTACGGACAGGTGCCTTTAACTATGGCTACACCTTC. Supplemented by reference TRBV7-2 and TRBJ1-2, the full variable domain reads GAGVSQSPSNKVTEKGKDVELRCDPISGHTALYWYRQSLGQGLEFLIYFQGNSAPDKSGLPSDRFSAERTGGSVSTLTIQRTQQEDSAVYLCASSLRTGAFNYGYTFGSGTRLTVV.

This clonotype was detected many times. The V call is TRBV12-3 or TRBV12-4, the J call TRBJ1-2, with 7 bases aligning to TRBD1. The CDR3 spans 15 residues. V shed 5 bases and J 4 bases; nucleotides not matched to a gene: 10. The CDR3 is CASSDQGGLIYGYTF. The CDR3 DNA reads TGTGCCAGCAGTGACCAGGGGGGGCTGATCTATGGCTACACCTTC.

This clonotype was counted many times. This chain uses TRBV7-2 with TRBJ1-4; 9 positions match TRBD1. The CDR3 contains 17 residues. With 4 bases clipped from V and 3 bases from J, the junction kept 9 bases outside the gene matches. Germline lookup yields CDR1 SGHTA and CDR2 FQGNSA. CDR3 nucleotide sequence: TGTGCCAGCAGCTCCGGGACAGGGAAACTGGCTAATGAAAAACTGTTTTTT. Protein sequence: CASSSGTGKLANEKLFF.

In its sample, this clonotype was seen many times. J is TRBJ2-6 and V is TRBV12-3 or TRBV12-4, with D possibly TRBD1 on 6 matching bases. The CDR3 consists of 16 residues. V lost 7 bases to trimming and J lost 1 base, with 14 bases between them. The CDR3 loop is CASNGQLGSGANVLTF. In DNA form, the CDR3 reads TGTGCCAGCAACGGACAGTTAGGTTCTGGGGCCAACGTCCTGACTTTC.

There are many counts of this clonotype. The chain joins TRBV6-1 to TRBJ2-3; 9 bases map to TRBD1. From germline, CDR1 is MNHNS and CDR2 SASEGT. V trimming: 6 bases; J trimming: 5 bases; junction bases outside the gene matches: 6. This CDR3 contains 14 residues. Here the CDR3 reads CASSLGQGGDTQYF. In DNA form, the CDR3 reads TGTGCCAGCAGCCTGGGACAGGGTGGAGATACGCAGTATTTT.

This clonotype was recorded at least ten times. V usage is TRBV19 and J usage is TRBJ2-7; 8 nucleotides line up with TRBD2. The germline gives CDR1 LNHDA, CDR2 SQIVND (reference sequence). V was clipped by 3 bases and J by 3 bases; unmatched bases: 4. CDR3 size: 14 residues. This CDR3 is CASSIAAGVYEQYF. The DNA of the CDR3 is TGTGCCAGTAGTATCGCAGCGGGGGTCTACGAGCAGTACTTC. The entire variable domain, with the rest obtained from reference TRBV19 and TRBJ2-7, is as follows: DGGITQSPKYLFRKEGQNVTLSCEQNLNHDAMYWYRQDPGQGLRLIYYSQIVNDFQKGDIAEGYSVSREKKESFPLTVTSAQKNPTAFYLCASSIAAGVYEQYFGPGTRLTVT.

In DNA form, the CDR3 reads TGTGCCATCAGTGAGGCTAGCGGGAGGATGTCTGGGAATGAGCAGTTCTTC. This codes for CAISEASGRMSGNEQFF. The chain has TRBV10-3 and TRBJ2-1, with TRBD2 matching over 11 bases. V dropped 2 bases and J dropped 7; count of bases not matched to a gene: 10. CDR1 ENHRY and CDR2 SYGVKD come from the germline V gene. This CDR3 is 17 amino acids long.